The rows below give T cell receptor beta chains drawn from one sample of a study of cytomegalovirus exposure and HLA in healthy donors. Assay: immunoSEQ multiplex PCR; the TCRdb copy retains only in-frame clones and omits some. The data show 150,000 to 200,000 clones, with nearly 90% seen just once and 10% held by the top ten. Material: PBMCs. The receptors shown here come from a woman aged 18-30 years in good health and CMV-seropositive. The CDR3 runs from the conserved cysteine through the conserved F or W. Fields, in order: CDR3 DNA, CDR3 protein, clone size, V gene, D gene, J gene. A D gene is named only where the DNA matches it firmly. Clone size is stated in some rows and not others, as once, few, many or a class when expanded.

CDR3 DNA: TGTGCCAGCAGCTTGTCAGGGATGACTGAAGCTTTCTTT
CDR3 protein: CASSLSGMTEAFF
clone size: NA
V gene: TRBV5-4
D gene: NA
J gene: TRBJ1-1

CDR3 DNA: TGTGCCAGCAGCTTGGTCGGGGGACTTAACAATGAGCAGTTCTTC
CDR3 protein: CASSLVGGLNNEQFF
clone size: once
V gene: TRBV5-6
D gene: NA
J gene: TRBJ2-1

CDR3 DNA: TGTGCCAGCAGCTTAGGGACTAGCGGGAGCTACGAGCAGTACTTC
CDR3 protein: CASSLGTSGSYEQYF
clone size: NA
V gene: TRBV7-2
D gene: TRBD2
J gene: TRBJ2-7

CDR3 DNA: TGTGCCAGCAGTCGGACACCTAGCAATCAGCCCCAGCATTTT
CDR3 protein: CASSRTPSNQPQHF
clone size: few
V gene: TRBV6-5
D gene: NA
J gene: TRBJ1-5

CDR3 DNA: TGTGCCAGCACCGCCGGGACAGGGTCAAATCAGCCCCAGCATTTT
CDR3 protein: CASTAGTGSNQPQHF
clone size: NA
V gene: TRBV6-1
D gene: TRBD1
J gene: TRBJ1-5

CDR3 DNA: TGTGCCAGCAGTTACTCGTATAGCGGGAGAAGAGAGACCCAGTACTTC
CDR3 protein: CASSYSYSGRRETQYF
clone size: NA
V gene: TRBV6-5
D gene: TRBD2
J gene: TRBJ2-5

CDR3 DNA: TGTGCCAGCAGTTACGACAGCAACTCTGGAAACACCATATATTTT
CDR3 protein: CASSYDSNSGNTIYF
clone size: NA
V gene: TRBV6-5
D gene: NA
J gene: TRBJ1-3

CDR3 DNA: TGTGCCAGCAGCGTAGACGGTAGCGGGGGCTACGAGCAGTACTTC
CDR3 protein: CASSVDGSGGYEQYF
clone size: NA
V gene: TRBV9
D gene: TRBD2
J gene: TRBJ2-7

CDR3 DNA: TGTGCCAGCAGTGGGCCCGGGGGGACCGGGACAGGCCTCTATGGCTACACCTTC
CDR3 protein: CASSGPGGTGTGLYGYTF
clone size: NA
V gene: TRBV2
D gene: TRBD1
J gene: TRBJ1-2

CDR3 DNA: TGCGCCAGCAGCCAAGCAAGGAACAGGGGGTACGAGCAGTACTTC
CDR3 protein: CASSQARNRGYEQYF
clone size: NA
V gene: TRBV4-1
D gene: TRBD1
J gene: TRBJ2-7

CDR3 DNA: TGTGCCAGCAGCTTAAGTTCAGGGATTGTCGGAAATGAGCAGTTCTTC
CDR3 protein: CASSLSSGIVGNEQFF
clone size: NA
V gene: TRBV7-9
D gene: NA
J gene: TRBJ2-1

CDR3 DNA: TGTGCCAGCAGCGGACCCCAACAGGGAGCCAAAAACATTCAGTACTTC
CDR3 protein: CASSGPQQGAKNIQYF
clone size: NA
V gene: TRBV27
D gene: NA
J gene: TRBJ2-4